This T cell receptor beta chain came from a study of persistence of HIV-infected CD4 T cells (dated by TCRdb to the early 2020s). About the investigation overall: CMV- and HIV-1 Gag-responding CD4+ T cells were isolated from ART-treated individuals so that antigen-driven clonal expansion of HIV-1-infected cells could be examined. Peripheral blood samples of up to about 180 mL were taken at multiple time points, with the exception of a couple of participants who underwent leukapheresis at a single time point. The median time the participants had spent on suppressive ART was 7 to 9 years. The clonality of all cells in each sorted population was measured by TCRbeta sequencing, and the clonality of infected cells was measured by proviral sequencing. The TCR cluster analysis across participants included roughly 8 participants for CMV and over five participants for Gag. Here is what the overall study found, with its caveats: The study involved few individuals and tested only a limited range of antigens. Because the TCR analyses were done in bulk, restricting them to just the rare CMV-responding cells that actually carried HIV-1 proviruses was not possible. Enrichment of degenerate expanded CDR3beta sequences was found in antigen-responding cells, suggesting convergent selection of CD4+ responses to CMV and Gag. Significantly lower TCRbeta richness was observed in CMV- and Gag-responding cells than in anti-CD3/anti-CD28-responding cells, and higher oligoclonality was observed in CMV-responding cells than in CD3/CD28-stimulated and Gag-responding cells. Within the same sorted populations, how oligoclonal the TCRs were correlated with how oligoclonal the proviruses were.

The treatment or condition label, as the study defines it: suppressive antiretroviral therapy. A pool of overlapping HIV-1 Gag 15-mer peptides, at around 1 ug per peptide per mL, was used to stimulate the cells. Memory populations depleted of antigen-responding cells were obtained by sorting nonresponding CD40L-negative CD69-negative CD45RO-high memory CD4+ T cells. Participants were HIV-1-infected adults who started suppressive ART during chronic infection. For at least 4 years, the participants' plasma HIV-1 RNA had been undetectable, below 50 copies/mL. To be included, participants needed a CD4+ T cell count above 400 cells/uL and a positive CMV serology. Before stimulation, PBMCs were isolated using density centrifugation and depleted of CD8+ T cells. For approximately 19 hours, the CD8-depleted PBMCs were stimulated with anti-CD28/CD49d costimulation, a CD40-blocking antibody, and enfuvirtide to prevent new infections. Sorting was done on either a Beckman Coulter MoFlo Legacy or an XDP sorter, and propidium iodide was used to exclude dead cells. Genomic DNA was extracted using the QIAamp DNA Mini Kit for samples with more than one million cells and using the Quick-DNA Microprep Kit for all other samples.

This clone was observed once. Its binding antigen is unknown. The record has no base qualities; no much larger clone is one base away. The immunoSEQ hsTCRB assay version 4, run in survey mode, was used to sequence TCRbeta repertoires from genomic DNA. Genomic DNA was diluted to about 10 ng/uL, using up to about 1 ug per sample for TCRbeta sequencing. The study's own analysis went as follows. TCRbeta data were analyzed in ImmunoSeq Analyzer 3.0, with diversity computed on productive nucleotide rearrangements. The improved Chao index was used to estimate lower-bound TCR diversity, and the Gini coefficient was used to estimate clonality using the Immunarch R package. Different nucleotide rearrangements encoding the same CDR3beta amino acid sequence were treated as distinct clonotypes. Differential abundance analysis found TCRbeta sequences that were significantly enriched in antigen-responding cells compared with anti-CD3/anti-CD28-activated cells. GLIPH2 clustered TCRs by predicted peptide-MHC specificity, both within individual participants and across merged participant data sets. This immuneACCESS table, as held by TCRdb, lists in-frame sequences with V and J called but not all clones. Of the missing ones, under half trace to an unresolved V gene in checked studies; the others have no known cause. That table is the source of V, J and clone size, and D and trimming were worked out from the DNA. Across this sample there are over 40,000 clones, with about 84% seen only once. The ten largest account for over 12% of the sample.

From cysteine to phenylalanine, the CDR3 is 12 amino acids long. The retained sequence is limited to the CDR3, 36 bases, with the frame set at the first base. Deletion took 4 bases off V and 11 bases off J, with a span of 12 bases between the germline ends. The germline V gene encodes CDR1 KGHDR and CDR2 SFDVKD. This sequence was found in an adult man with HIV who was CMV-seropositive. The V gene is TRBV24-1 and the J gene is TRBJ2-3; possibly the D gene is TRBD2, per 6 matching bases. Sequencing was performed on CD4+ T cells sorted from PBMCs after approximately 19-hour stimulation, taken from a patient who received antiretroviral therapy. Reading the label with the study, this specimen's cell subset or site is: CD40L-CD69- CD45RO-high memory CD4 T cells not responding to Gag peptides. The base sequence is TGTGCCACCAGTGAGCGGGAAGGACGGCAGTATTTT. Its protein product is CATSEREGRQYF.